These 29 T cell receptor beta chains were sequenced from one sample in a study of a mutant IDH1 vaccine in newly diagnosed glioma. Measured with immunoSEQ multiplex PCR; TCRdb has only the in-frame clones, and not every one. The sample includes 75,000 to 100,000 clones, about four fifths of them seen just once. Indicated time point: baseline, week 1 (first vaccination visit). Specified treatment: pre-vaccination baseline after standard-of-care therapy. The sample here was PBMCs, taken from a glioma patient treated with radiotherapy, temozolomide or both. Receptors originate from a man aged 40-55 years with glioma. Some clones in this sample may be carry-over from other donors' samples.

The rearrangement links TRBV4-1 to TRBJ2-7; D call uncertain. Per germline, CDR1 MGHRA and CDR2 YSYEKL. CDR3 size: 14 residues. With 1 base removed from V and 3 bases from J, the gap between germline ends came to 10 bases. CDR3 nucleotides: TGCGCCAGCAGCCAAGCCCAATGGGGCTACGAGCAGTACTTC. Translated: CASSQAQWGYEQYF.

The V call is TRBV5-4, the J call TRBJ2-3, with a tentative D call TRBD1 (5 bases). The length of the CDR3 is 16 residues. Deletions cut 5 bases from V and 4 bases from J, with 20 bases between. Germline loops: CDR1 SGHNT, CDR2 YYREEE (reference sequence). CDR3 nucleotide sequence: TGTGCCAGCAGGGGATCCTTATATAGGGGTGCAGATACGCAGTATTTT. The encoded protein is CASRGSLYRGADTQYF.

The chain couples TRBV6-5 to TRBJ1-6; D is undetermined. V gave up 2 bases and J gave up 9 bases, with 11 bases separating them. CDR1 MNHEY and CDR2 SVGAGI come from the germline V gene. This CDR3 has 14 amino acids. CDR3: CASSYQRVGSPLHF. The CDR3 nucleotides are TGTGCCAGCAGTTACCAACGGGTGGGTTCACCCCTCCACTTT.

V usage is TRBV7-8 and J usage is TRBJ2-2; D unresolved. The CDR3 totals 17 residues. V lost 5 bases to trimming and J lost 0 bases, with 16 bases between them. Germline lookup yields CDR1 SGHVS and CDR2 FQNEAQ. CDR3 amino acids: CASSVLRTITNTGELFF. The CDR3 DNA reads TGTGCCAGCAGCGTCCTTCGAACGATCACGAACACCGGGGAGCTGTTTTTT.

This clone was counted a few times. CDR3 region: CASSLWDRSYNEQFF. The CDR3 bases are TGTGCCAGCAGCTTATGGGACAGGAGTTACAATGAGCAGTTCTTC. The J gene is TRBJ2-1, the V gene TRBV11-1; 8 positions agree with TRBD1. V lost 2 bases to trimming and J lost 4 bases; unmatched junction nucleotides: 4. This CDR3 comprises 15 residues. The germline gives CDR1 SGHAT, CDR2 FQDESV (reference sequence).

The chain couples TRBV9 to TRBJ1-6; D call uncertain. There are 14 residues in the CDR3. The germline gives CDR1 SGDLS, CDR2 YYNGEE. V was shortened by 4 bases and J by 0 bases, with 5 bases between the two germline ends. CDR3 amino acids: CASSLRSYNSPLHF. CDR3 DNA: TGTGCCAGCAGCCTCCGCTCCTATAATTCACCCCTCCACTTT.

This clone was found a few times. This sequence joins TRBV19 and TRBJ1-5; 8 nucleotides agree with TRBD1. CDR1 and CDR2 (germline): LNHDA, SQIVND (reference sequence). The J segment lost 0 bases and the V segment lost 7 bases, leaving 2 bases of the junction unmatched. CDR3 length: 14 residues. CDR3 nucleotide sequence: TGTGCCAGTATGGGACAGGTTAGCAATCAGCCCCAGCATTTT. Protein sequence: CASMGQVSNQPQHF.

The chain links TRBV7-2 to TRBJ2-7, with D perhaps assigned TRBD1 or TRBD2 (6 bases each). Germline V gives CDR1 SGHTA, CDR2 FQGNSA. Trimming removed 5 bases at V and 8 bases at J, with 19 bases between. The length of the CDR3 is 14 residues. CDR3 in amino acids: CASSLPGAGSKQYF. In DNA form, the CDR3 reads TGTGCCAGCAGCCTTCCGGGGGCAGGGAGCAAGCAGTACTTC.

The chain joins TRBV10-1 to TRBJ1-5; D gene uncertain. There are 12 residues in the CDR3. Germline CDR1 and CDR2: WNHNN and SYGVQD (reference sequence). Trimming took 6 bases from V and 4 from J, leaving 7 bases between them. CDR3 in DNA: TGCGCCAGCAGCGAAGATAATCAGCCCCAGCATTTT. This codes for CASSEDNQPQHF.

The chain combines TRBV7-9 with TRBJ1-1; TRBD1 matches at 7 bases. Looked up from germline, CDR1 is SEHNR and CDR2 is FQNEAQ (reference sequence). The CDR3 totals 12 residues. Trimming took 5 bases from V and 6 from J; bases not matched to a gene: 3. CDR3 loop: CASSRDRAEAFF. The CDR3 nucleotides read TGTGCCAGCAGCCGTGACAGGGCTGAAGCTTTCTTT. The full variable domain, its missing parts supplied by reference TRBV7-9 and TRBJ1-1, is DTGVSQNPRHKITKRGQNVTFRCDPISEHNRLYWYRQTLGQGPEFLTYFQNEAQLEKSRLLSDRFSAERPKGSFSTLEIQRTEQGDSAMYLCASSRDRAEAFFGQGTRLTVV.

The CDR3 region has the DNA TGTGCCAGCAGTTACAGACAGGGTCCAGGTAATCAGCCCCAGCATTTT. This gives the protein CASSYRQGPGNQPQHF. The gene calls are TRBV6-6 and TRBJ1-5, with 7 bases lining up with TRBD1. The CDR3 is 16 amino acids. Germline lookup yields CDR1 MNHNY and CDR2 SVGAGI (reference sequence). Trimming removed 2 bases from V and 4 bases from J; junction bases left unmatched: 8.

The chain joins TRBV11-2 to TRBJ1-1; TRBD1 might be the D (5 bases). Germline V gives CDR1 SGHAT, CDR2 FQNNGV. The CDR3 consists of 15 residues. The V end lost 1 base, the J end lost 5 bases, and 14 bases lay between the germline ends. In nucleotides, the CDR3 is TGTGCCAGCAGCTTAGGTGCGACAGAGGGGACTGAAGCTTTCTTT. Translated: CASSLGATEGTEAFF.

Only a few counts were recorded for this clone. The V and J genes are TRBV7-9 and TRBJ2-2; TRBD2 matches 7 bases. The CDR3 covers 16 residues. Germline CDR1 and CDR2: SEHNR and FQNEAQ (reference sequence). V dropped 4 bases and J dropped 4; count of bases not matched to a gene: 9. Here the CDR3 reads CASSSLGASGTGELFF. The CDR3 DNA is TGTGCCAGCAGCTCCCTCGGAGCTAGCGGCACCGGGGAGCTGTTTTTT.

DNA for the CDR3: TGCAGCGTTGTCACTCCCGGCACAGATACGCAGTATTTT. This encodes CSVVTPGTDTQYF. The chain joins TRBV29-1 to TRBJ2-3; D is unresolved. Germline CDR1 SQVTM, CDR2 ANQGSEA. With 4 bases removed from V and 1 base from J, the gap between germline ends came to 9 bases. The CDR3 is made up of 13 amino acids.

The chain's CDR3 is CAWSRQSYEQYF. The CDR3 bases are TGTGCCTGGAGTCGCCAGTCCTACGAGCAGTACTTC. The chain carries TRBV30 and TRBJ2-7; D is unclear. The CDR3 spans 12 residues. Germline V gives CDR1 GTSNPN, CDR2 SVGIG (reference sequence). Trimming took 2 bases from V and 1 from J, leaving 6 bases between them.

The gene calls are TRBV11-2 and TRBJ2-2, with a tentative D call TRBD2 (6 bases). Germline V CDR1 and CDR2: SGHAT, FQNNGV. The CDR3 is made up of 16 amino acids. Trimming removed 5 bases at V and 0 bases at J, with 13 bases between. The CDR3 loop reads CASSPAGTSNTGELFF. CDR3 sequence (DNA): TGTGCCAGCAGCCCGGCCGGGACTTCGAACACCGGGGAGCTGTTTTTT.

A single count supports this clone. The rearrangement joins TRBV12-5 to TRBJ1-2, with 7 positions matching TRBD1. This CDR3 comprises 16 residues. The V segment lost 0 bases and the J segment 8 bases; nucleotides outside the gene matches: 12. CDR1 is LGHNT, CDR2 FRNRAP, per germline. CDR3 loop: CASGLVRGQAVKGYTF. The CDR3 bases are TGTGCTAGTGGTTTGGTGAGGGGGCAGGCGGTGAAGGGCTACACCTTC.

V and J are TRBV19 and TRBJ1-5; D gene ambiguous. Germline CDR1 and CDR2: LNHDA and SQIVND (reference sequence). The CDR3 is 14 residues long. V was clipped by 1 base and J by 2 bases, with 6 bases between them. CDR3 in amino acids: CASSIGAGNQPQHF. CDR3 in DNA: TGTGCCAGTAGTATAGGGGCTGGCAATCAGCCCCAGCATTTT.

J is TRBJ1-5 and V is TRBV6-6; the D gene is possibly TRBD1 (5 bases). V lost 11 bases to trimming and J lost 5 bases, with 13 bases between them. The CDR3 spans 12 residues. Germline lookup yields CDR1 MNHNY and CDR2 SVGAGI (reference sequence). CDR3: CAAGTEYQPQHF. In DNA form, the CDR3 reads TGTGCCGCCGGGACGGAGTATCAGCCCCAGCATTTT.

The CDR3 DNA sequence: TGTGCCGGCGGGAGAGATCAGCCCCAGCATTTT. Its protein is CAGGRDQPQHF. The chain is built from TRBV6-1 and TRBJ1-5, with D hard to call. V lost 11 bases, J lost 5 bases, and 10 bases lay in between. This CDR3 is 11 amino acids long. CDR1 is MNHNS and CDR2 is SASEGT in the germline V gene.

CDR3 bases: TGTGCCAGCAGCCAAGACCGGGCCAGCTATGGCTACACCTTC. As protein: CASSQDRASYGYTF. The V gene is TRBV7-8, the J gene TRBJ1-2; D remains ambiguous. V dropped 5 bases and J dropped 4 bases, with 14 bases sitting between them. The germline V gene encodes CDR1 SGHVS and CDR2 FQNEAQ. There are 14 residues in the CDR3.

By frequency in the sample, this clone is medium-sized. V and J are TRBV10-1 and TRBJ2-7; TRBD1 agrees at 8 bases. V dropped 6 bases and J dropped 0; count of bases not matched to a gene: 4. The CDR3 covers 14 residues. Germline V CDR1 and CDR2: WNHNN, SYGVQD (reference sequence). The DNA of the CDR3 is TGCGCCAGCAGCCAGGACAGGGACTCCTACGAGCAGTACTTC. Its translation is CASSQDRDSYEQYF.

The chain uses TRBV6-6 and TRBJ1-2; no definite D call. Germline loops: CDR1 MNHNY, CDR2 SVGAGI (reference sequence). The CDR3 sequence is 14 residues long. V was clipped by 0 bases and J by 0 bases, with 5 bases between them. The DNA of the CDR3 is TGTGCCAGCAGTTACTCAAGCACTAACTATGGCTACACCTTC. Protein: CASSYSSTNYGYTF.

The V and J genes are TRBV2 and TRBJ1-4; no definite D call. Trimming removed 6 bases from V and 13 bases from J, with 15 bases in between. CDR3 length: 12 amino acids. Per the germline V gene, CDR1 is SNHLY and CDR2 is FYNNEI. The CDR3 sequence: CASRWGSEGLFF. The DNA for the CDR3 is TGTGCCAGCAGGTGGGGATCGGAAGGACTGTTTTTT.

This clone has only a few counts. The genes are TRBV12-5 and TRBJ2-3, with D perhaps TRBD1 (5 bases). This CDR3 has 13 residues. V shed 8 bases and J shed 1 base, with 10 bases lying between them. Germline lookup yields CDR1 LGHNT and CDR2 FRNRAP. Here the CDR3 reads CASREGGTDTQYF. The DNA of the CDR3 is TGTGCTAGTAGGGAAGGGGGCACAGATACGCAGTATTTT.

This chain uses TRBV5-1 with TRBJ1-2, with D unclear. The CDR3 loop spans 13 amino acids. Trimming took 1 base from V and 7 from J, leaving 11 bases between them. Germline CDR1 SGHRS, CDR2 YFSETQ. The CDR3 sequence is CASSLSEALGYTF. In DNA, the CDR3 is TGCGCCAGCAGCTTGAGCGAGGCCCTTGGCTACACCTTC.

This rearrangement joins TRBV30 to TRBJ1-2; no reliable D call. The germline V and J ends were trimmed by 3 bases and 5 bases, with 16 bases remaining between them. CDR1 and CDR2 (germline): GTSNPN, SVGIG (reference sequence). This CDR3 has 14 residues. CDR3 amino acids: CAWRIWGMGYGYTF. In DNA, the CDR3 is TGTGCCTGGAGGATCTGGGGAATGGGTTATGGCTACACCTTC. Full variable domain (remainder filled in from reference TRBV30 and TRBJ1-2): SQTIHQWPATLVQPVGSPLSLECTVEGTSNPNLYWYRQAAGRGLQLLFYSVGIGQISSEVPQNLSASRPQDRQFILSSKKLLLSDSGFYLCAWRIWGMGYGYTFGSGTRLTVV.

The chain is built from TRBV7-9 and TRBJ1-4; TRBD1 agrees at 12 bases. Trimming cost V 5 bases and J 3 bases; bases outside gene matches: 4. Germline lookup yields CDR1 SEHNR and CDR2 FQNEAQ (reference sequence). The CDR3 loop spans 16 amino acids. The CDR3 loop is CASSVGQGAANEKLFF. In DNA form, the CDR3 reads TGTGCCAGCAGCGTGGGACAGGGGGCCGCTAATGAAAAACTGTTTTTT.

The chain is built from TRBV5-1 and TRBJ2-2; D is perhaps TRBD2 (6 bases). V lost 5 bases and J 7 bases, leaving 18 bases between the germline ends. Germline V gene data show CDR1 as SGHRS and CDR2 as YFSETQ. This CDR3 region has 15 residues. CDR3 amino acids: CASRDSLAYLGELFF. CDR3 nucleotide sequence: TGCGCCAGCAGAGATTCACTAGCTTACCTCGGGGAGCTGTTTTTT.